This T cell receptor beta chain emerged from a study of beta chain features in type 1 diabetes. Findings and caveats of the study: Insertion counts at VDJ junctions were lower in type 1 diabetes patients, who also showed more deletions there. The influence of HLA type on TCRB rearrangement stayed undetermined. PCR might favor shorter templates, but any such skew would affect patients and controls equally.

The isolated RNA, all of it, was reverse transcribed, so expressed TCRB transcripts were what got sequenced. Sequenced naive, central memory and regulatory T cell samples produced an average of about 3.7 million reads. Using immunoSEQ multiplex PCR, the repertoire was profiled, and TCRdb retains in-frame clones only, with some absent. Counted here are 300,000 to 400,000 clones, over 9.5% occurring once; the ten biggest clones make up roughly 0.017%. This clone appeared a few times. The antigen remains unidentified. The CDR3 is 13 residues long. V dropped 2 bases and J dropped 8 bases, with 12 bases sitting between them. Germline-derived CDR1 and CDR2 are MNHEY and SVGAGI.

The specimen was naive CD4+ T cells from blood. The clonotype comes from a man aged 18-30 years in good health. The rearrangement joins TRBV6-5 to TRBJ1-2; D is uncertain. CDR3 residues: CASSYQSRGGYTF. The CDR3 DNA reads TGTGCCAGCAGTTACCAGAGCCGCGGGGGCTACACCTTC.